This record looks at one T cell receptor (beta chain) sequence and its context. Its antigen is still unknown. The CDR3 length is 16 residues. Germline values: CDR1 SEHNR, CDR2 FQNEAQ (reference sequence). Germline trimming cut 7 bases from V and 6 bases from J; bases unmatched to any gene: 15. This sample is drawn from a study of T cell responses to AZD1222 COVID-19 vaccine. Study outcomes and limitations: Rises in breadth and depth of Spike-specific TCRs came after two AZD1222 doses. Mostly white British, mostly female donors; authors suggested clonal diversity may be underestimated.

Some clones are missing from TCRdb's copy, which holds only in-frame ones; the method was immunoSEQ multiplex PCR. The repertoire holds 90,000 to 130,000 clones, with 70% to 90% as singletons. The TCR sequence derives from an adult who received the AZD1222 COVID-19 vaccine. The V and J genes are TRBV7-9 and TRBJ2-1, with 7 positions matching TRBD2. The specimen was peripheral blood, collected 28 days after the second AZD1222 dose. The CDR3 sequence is CASTATGGGLSNEQFF. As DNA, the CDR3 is TGTGCCAGCACCGCAACGGGGGGTGGGCTATCCAATGAGCAGTTCTTC.